Listed here are 20 T cell receptor beta chains from one sample, sequenced in a study of shared clonotypes between healthy human individuals. CD8 cells classed as naive were CD45RO-negative and positively selected for CCR7, excluding terminally differentiated effector memory CD45RA+ cells. Measured with immunoSEQ multiplex PCR; TCRdb has only the in-frame clones, and not every one. Seen here are 1.5 million to 2.5 million clones, 85% to 95% observed once, and the top ten hold 1% to 1.5%. Sequencing was done on a sample of naive CD8+ T cells sorted from blood. These receptors were collected from a man aged 18 to 29 in good health.

The chain is built from TRBV5-1 and TRBJ2-5; the match to TRBD2 covers 10 bases. Near its end, the DNA agrees better with TRBJ2-7, so the J call may be wrong. The V gene's germline CDR1 is SGHRS and CDR2 YFSETQ. This CDR3 spans 15 amino acids. CDR3 in DNA: TGCGCCAGCAGCAAGGGACTAGCGTCCTCCTACGAGCAGTACTTC. Protein product: CASSKGLASSYEQYF.

This clone has a handful of counts. This rearrangement joins TRBV28 to TRBJ2-5, with D unclear. Trimming pared 3 bases from V and 5 bases from J, leaving 1 base between. Germline-derived CDR1 and CDR2 are MDHEN and SYDVKM. This CDR3 has 10 residues. The CDR3 nucleotides read TGTGCCAGCAGTTTGGAGACCCAGTACTTC. It specifies CASSLETQYF.

This chain uses TRBV7-9 with TRBJ1-1, with 7 bases that match TRBD1. The CDR3 loop spans 12 amino acids. Germline CDR1 is SEHNR and CDR2 is FQNEAQ (reference sequence). V lost 5 bases to trimming and J lost 6 bases; unmatched junction nucleotides: 3. This CDR3 is CASSADRPEAFF. Here the CDR3 DNA reads TGTGCCAGCAGCGCGGACAGGCCTGAAGCTTTCTTT.

This clone appeared once. The chain carries TRBV29-1 and TRBJ2-5; 7 bases line up with TRBD1. The CDR3 is 13 amino acids. Per the germline V gene, CDR1 is SQVTM and CDR2 is ANQGSEA. Trimming removed 7 bases from V and 0 bases from J; junction bases left unmatched: 5. The CDR3 loop is CSALDRYQETQYF. The CDR3 bases are TGCAGCGCCCTGGACAGGTACCAAGAGACCCAGTACTTC.

J is TRBJ1-1 and V is TRBV27; a possible D gene is TRBD1 (6 bases). The CDR3 is made up of 14 amino acids. Trimming cost V 6 bases and J 0 bases, with 11 bases left between them. Germline V gives CDR1 MNHEY, CDR2 SMNVEV (reference sequence). CDR3 in amino acids: CASRDRSMNTEAFF. DNA for the CDR3: TGTGCCAGCAGGGACAGAAGCATGAACACTGAAGCTTTCTTT.

The V call is TRBV6-6, the J call TRBJ1-2; D gene ambiguous. Trimming shortened V by 4 bases and J by 6 bases, and 12 bases separated the two germline ends. Germline CDR1 and CDR2: MNHNY and SVGAGI (reference sequence). The CDR3 is 13 amino acids. CDR3: CASSSIDGHGYTF. CDR3 DNA sequence: TGTGCCAGCAGTTCGATTGACGGCCATGGCTACACCTTC.

Worth noting for this clone: Other DNA sequences in the sample encode the same CDR3. The chain recombines TRBV27 with TRBJ1-1, with 10 bases fitting TRBD1. This CDR3 is 14 amino acids long. Losses at the gene ends were 4 bases for V and 4 bases for J; bases not matched to a gene: 3. Germline CDR1 MNHEY, CDR2 SMNVEV (reference sequence). The CDR3 DNA is TGTGCCAGCAGTTCAGGGACAGGGGTCACTGAAGCTTTCTTT. Encoded protein: CASSSGTGVTEAFF.

V gene TRBV4-2 combines with J gene TRBJ1-3; D gene unclear. This CDR3 is 17 amino acids long. The germline CDR1 and CDR2 sequences are LGHNA and YNFKEQ. The germline V and J ends were trimmed by 2 bases and 8 bases, with 22 bases remaining between them. This CDR3 is CASSQYPVGTHGDTIYF. The CDR3 bases are TGTGCCAGCAGCCAATACCCGGTGGGTACTCACGGTGACACCATATATTTT.

The J gene is TRBJ2-3, the V gene TRBV7-9; 8 nucleotides align to TRBD1. CDR3 length: 15 amino acids. Germline-derived CDR1 and CDR2 are SEHNR and FQNEAQ (reference sequence). J gave up 4 bases and V 3 bases, and 6 bases lay outside the gene matches. CDR3: CASSFPGQEADTQYF. In nucleotides, the CDR3 is TGTGCCAGCAGCTTTCCGGGACAGGAGGCAGATACGCAGTATTTT.

The rearrangement uses TRBV30 and TRBJ2-5; 11 nucleotides line up with TRBD2. Germline V gives CDR1 GTSNPN, CDR2 SVGIG (reference sequence). CDR3 size: 15 residues. V lost 3 bases and J lost 1; bases outside the gene matches: 4. CDR3 protein: CAWSRTSGFQETQYF. Here the CDR3 DNA reads TGTGCCTGGAGCAGGACTAGCGGGTTCCAAGAGACCCAGTACTTC.

This rearrangement joins TRBV7-2 to TRBJ1-6; 9 bases fit TRBD1. CDR1 and CDR2 from the germline V gene are SGHTA and FQGNSA. This CDR3 has 17 residues. With V trimmed by 2 bases and J by 7 bases, 9 bases remained unmatched. The CDR3 region has the DNA TGTGCCAGCAGCTTAAGGGGGGACAGGGCTTTGAATTCACCCCTCCACTTT. Protein sequence: CASSLRGDRALNSPLHF.

The chain combines TRBV27 with TRBJ2-1; 8 bases line up with TRBD2. Germline V gives CDR1 MNHEY, CDR2 SMNVEV (reference sequence). Losses at the gene ends were 4 bases for V and 5 bases for J; bases not matched to a gene: 4. The CDR3 length is 14 residues. CDR3: CASSYSGGHNEQFF. The CDR3 coding sequence is TGTGCCAGCAGTTACAGCGGGGGCCACAATGAGCAGTTCTTC.

The chain recombines TRBV11-2 with TRBJ2-7; 7 bases align to TRBD2. V gave up 1 base and J gave up 1 base; unmatched junction bases: 4. The CDR3 is 15 amino acids. CDR1 and CDR2 from the germline V gene are SGHAT and FQNNGV. The CDR3 coding sequence is TGTGCCAGCAGCTTAGCCCCAGCGGGGTCCTACGAGCAGTACTTC. Its translation: CASSLAPAGSYEQYF.

This rearrangement joins TRBV9 to TRBJ2-7, with D maybe TRBD1 (6 bases). This CDR3 has 16 amino acids. Germline V gene data show CDR1 as SGDLS and CDR2 as YYNGEE. The V and J ends lost 4 bases and 0 bases respectively, with 17 bases between them. In nucleotides, the CDR3 is TGTGCCAGCAGCTTGAAGGGGGAGACCGTCTCCTACGAGCAGTACTTC. This encodes CASSLKGETVSYEQYF.

This chain connects TRBV4-1 to TRBJ2-7; 9 nucleotides align to TRBD2. This CDR3 comprises 14 residues. Germline trimming cut 3 bases from V and 6 bases from J; bases unmatched to any gene: 6. Germline-derived CDR1 and CDR2 are MGHRA and YSYEKL. CDR3 DNA sequence: TGCGCCAGCAGCCAGCCGGGACTAGCAGGCGAGCAGTACTTC. Its translation is CASSQPGLAGEQYF.

The V and J genes are TRBV29-1 and TRBJ2-7; 9 nucleotides agree with TRBD2. J gave up 3 bases and V 7 bases, and 10 bases lay outside the gene matches. Germline lookup yields CDR1 SQVTM and CDR2 ANQGSEA. CDR3 size: 14 residues. The DNA for the CDR3 is TGCAGCGCATGGGGGACTAGCAGCGACTACGAGCAGTACTTC. Translation: CSAWGTSSDYEQYF.

This clone was seen only once. The gene calls are TRBV27 and TRBJ2-2; unclear D gene. Germline values: CDR1 MNHEY, CDR2 SMNVEV (reference sequence). V was shortened by 6 bases and J by 8 bases, with 10 bases between the two germline ends. This CDR3 spans 12 amino acids. The CDR3 is CASRAPLGELFF. The CDR3 coding sequence is TGTGCCAGCAGGGCTCCTCTGGGGGAGCTGTTTTTT.

This sequence joins TRBV4-1 and TRBJ2-1; maybe TRBD1 (5 bases). The CDR3 has 16 residues. Per the germline V gene, CDR1 is MGHRA and CDR2 is YSYEKL. V dropped 4 bases and J dropped 6 bases, with 19 bases sitting between them. CDR3 coding DNA: TGCGCCAGCAGCCCACTGGGGTCGACAGAGGCCAATGAGCAGTTCTTC. Protein product: CASSPLGSTEANEQFF.

This rearrangement joins TRBV30 to TRBJ1-3; D is uncertain. Germline values: CDR1 GTSNPN, CDR2 SVGIG (reference sequence). The V gene lost 2 bases and the J gene lost 4 bases, with 9 bases spanning the gap. The CDR3 has 13 residues. CDR3 residues: CAWSWQEGNTIYF. The CDR3 nucleotides are TGTGCCTGGAGTTGGCAGGAGGGAAACACCATATATTTT.

The chain employs TRBV11-2 and TRBJ2-7; TRBD2 agrees at 10 bases. The CDR3 loop spans 18 amino acids. The V and J ends lost 5 bases and 0 bases, in that order; junction bases with no gene match: 13. Germline CDR1 SGHAT, CDR2 FQNNGV. The CDR3 nucleotides are TGTGCCAGCAGCGTTCCGTTAAGACTAGCGGGTTTCTCCTACGAGCAGTACTTC. Translation: CASSVPLRLAGFSYEQYF.